This TCR beta chain was recorded in a study of shared clonotypes between healthy human individuals. The study, taken as a whole, reports: The study found lower generation probabilities in non-shared clonotypes than in those shared by all four donors. With four donors compared, around 5.4% of naive CD4 clonotypes were shared.

Germline CDR1 and CDR2: SGHKS and YYEKEE (reference sequence). This CDR3 has 14 residues. V lost 4 bases, J lost 3 bases, and 14 bases lay in between. Caucasian adults residing in Nashville, Tennessee made up all the donors. The data were produced by immunoSEQ multiplex PCR, yet TCRdb's version contains in-frame clones alone and is incomplete. The sample holds 1,500,000 or so clones, roughly 96% seen once. For this clone: Its antigen is still unknown.

J is TRBJ2-7 and V is TRBV5-5, with TRBD2 as a possible D gene (5 bases). This receptor was obtained from a man aged 25 to 40 in good health. The sample consisted of naive CD4+ T cells sorted from blood. Specified subset: CD45RA+ positively selected. DNA of the CDR3: TGTGCCAGCAGCCGGGAAGGCGGAATCTACGAGCAGTACTTC. Its protein is CASSREGGIYEQYF.